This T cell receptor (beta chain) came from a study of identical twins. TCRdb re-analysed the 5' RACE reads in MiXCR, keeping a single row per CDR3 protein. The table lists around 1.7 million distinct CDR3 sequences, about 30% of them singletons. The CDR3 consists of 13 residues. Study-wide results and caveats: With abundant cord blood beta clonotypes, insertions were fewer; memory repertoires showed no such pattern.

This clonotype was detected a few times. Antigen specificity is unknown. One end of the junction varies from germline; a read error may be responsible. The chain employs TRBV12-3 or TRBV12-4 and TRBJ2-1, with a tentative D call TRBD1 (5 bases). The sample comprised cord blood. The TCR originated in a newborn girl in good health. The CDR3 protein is CGSKATAYNEQFF. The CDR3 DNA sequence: TGCGGGTCCAAAGCGACAGCCTACAATGAGCAGTTCTTC.